The 30 T cell receptor beta chains reported below all come from one sample, sequenced in a study of blood T cells in healthy people across ages. PCR was performed a second time for 7 to 11 cycles using a sample-barcoded 5' primer and a J-beta primer mix. TCRdb used MiXCR to reprocess the 5' RACE reads, holding one entry per CDR3 protein. The sample contains hundreds of thousands of distinct CDR3 sequences, approximately 59% of which appear only once. Sequenced input: blood. These receptors all come from a man aged 30 to 39 in good health.

The V gene is TRBV7-7, the J gene TRBJ2-4, with TRBD1 matching 11 bases. The end of the DNA aligns better with TRBJ2-5, so the J call may be wrong. The CDR3 is made up of 16 amino acids. Germline CDR1 reads SSHAT; CDR2 reads FNYEAQ (reference sequence). CDR3 in DNA: TGTGCCAGCAGCTTAGGGGACAGGGGGATTGGGGAGACCCAGTACTTC. It is translated as CASSLGDRGIGETQYF.

This chain joins TRBV20-1 and TRBJ2-5, with D perhaps assigned TRBD1 or TRBD2 (5 bases each). The germline V gene has CDR1 DFQATT and CDR2 SNEGSKA (reference sequence). The CDR3 runs 15 residues. V lost 0 bases to trimming and J lost 5 bases, with 16 bases between them. In nucleotides, the CDR3 is TGCAGTGCTAGAGATGAGCAGGGAGTAGCGGAGACCCAGTACTTC. The encoded protein is CSARDEQGVAETQYF.

In its sample, this clonotype was seen once. The chain employs TRBV5-6 and TRBJ2-1; D call uncertain. Germline V gives CDR1 SGHDT, CDR2 YYEEEE. This CDR3 spans 13 amino acids. V gave up 0 bases and J gave up 7 bases, with 8 bases separating them. CDR3 coding DNA: TGTGCCAGCAGCTTGGAACTCTTAAATGAGCAGTTCTTC. Protein: CASSLELLNEQFF. The full variable domain, rest sourced from reference TRBV5-6 and TRBJ2-1, is DAGVTQSPTHLIKTRGQQVTLRCSPKSGHDTVSWYQQALGQGPQFIFQYYEEEERQRGNFPDRFSGHQFPNYSSELNVNALLLGDSALYLCASSLELLNEQFFGPGTRLTVL.

CDR3 sequence reads: CASISGTTYEQYF. DNA for the CDR3: TGTGCCAGCATCTCCGGGACAACCTACGAGCAGTACTTC. The chain has TRBV6-5 and TRBJ2-7; D might be TRBD1 (6 bases). V lost 7 bases and J 2 bases, leaving 12 bases between the germline ends. The germline V gene encodes CDR1 MNHEY and CDR2 SVGAGI. The CDR3 is made up of 13 amino acids.

V gene TRBV7-9 combines with J gene TRBJ1-5, with D possibly TRBD1 on 5 matching bases. The germline V gene has CDR1 SEHNR and CDR2 FQNEAQ (reference sequence). This CDR3 has 16 amino acids. V dropped 1 base and J dropped 6 bases, with 16 bases sitting between them. DNA of the CDR3: TGTGCCAGCAGCTTAGGAGGCCCGAGGGGCATTCAGCCCCAGCATTTT. This codes for CASSLGGPRGIQPQHF.

This clonotype was seen a handful of times. CDR3 coding DNA: TGTGCCAGCAGCCCACCCTCGGGCGAGCAGTTCTTC. Translating it yields CASSPPSGEQFF. This chain links TRBV11-3 with TRBJ2-1; no reliable D call. The CDR3 is 12 residues long. Deletions cut 5 bases from V and 10 bases from J, with 12 bases between. Germline V gene sequence: CDR1 SGHNT, CDR2 YENEEA.

This clonotype was seen a few times. CDR3 sequence reads: CASSKDSSYNSPLHF. In DNA form, the CDR3 reads TGTGCCAGCAGTAAGGACAGCTCCTATAATTCACCCCTCCACTTT. V is TRBV12-3 or TRBV12-4 and J is TRBJ1-6; D may be TRBD1 (6 bases). The CDR3 is made up of 15 amino acids. V was clipped by 5 bases and J by 0 bases, with 8 bases between them.

The chain employs TRBV6-2 or TRBV6-3 and TRBJ1-2; 8 bases line up with TRBD1. The CDR3 extends over 16 amino acids. Germline V CDR1 and CDR2: MNHEY, SVGEGT. With 6 bases clipped from V and 6 bases from J, the junction kept 15 bases outside the gene matches. The CDR3 loop is CASSITITGQVDGYTF. The CDR3 DNA reads TGTGCCAGCAGCATAACAATAACGGGACAGGTGGATGGCTACACCTTC.

The chain couples TRBV27 to TRBJ2-3; TRBD2 matches at 15 bases. The CDR3 spans 17 residues. Trimming took 8 bases from V and 1 from J; bases not matched to a gene: 7. Germline V gene sequence: CDR1 MNHEY, CDR2 SMNVEV (reference sequence). DNA of the CDR3: TGTGCCAGCCGCGGACTAGCGGGGGGGAGCGGCACAGATACGCAGTATTTT. This codes for CASRGLAGGSGTDTQYF.

The genes are TRBV9 and TRBJ2-5; TRBD2 matches at 9 bases. Germline assignment: CDR1 SGDLS and CDR2 YYNGEE. The trim removed 4 bases at V and 9 bases at J, leaving 19 bases unmatched. The CDR3 has 17 amino acids. CDR3 nucleotide sequence: TGTGCCAGCAGCTTGGGGGCCCTAGCGGGGACCACCTCTGCCCAGTACTTC. Its translation is CASSLGALAGTTSAQYF.

This clonotype was counted only a few times. The V gene is TRBV28, the J gene TRBJ2-3; 10 positions match TRBD2. Germline loops: CDR1 MDHEN, CDR2 SYDVKM. Trimming cost V 8 bases and J 4 bases; bases outside gene matches: 0. The CDR3 has 12 amino acids. The chain's CDR3 is CASGLAADTQYF. DNA for the CDR3: TGTGCCAGCGGACTAGCGGCAGATACGCAGTATTTT.

The chain employs TRBV7-2 and TRBJ2-3; D assignment may be TRBD1 or TRBD2 (6 bases each). V lost 5 bases to trimming and J lost 3 bases, with 24 bases between them. CDR1 and CDR2 (germline): SGHTA, FQGNSA. The CDR3 contains 18 residues. The CDR3 DNA reads as TGTGCCAGCAGCCGCCTCCTGTCGGGGGCAGATTTGACAGATACGCAGTATTTT. As protein: CASSRLLSGADLTDTQYF.

The chain combines TRBV21-1 with TRBJ2-1; TRBD1 reflects the table's D call only, with no check against the DNA. TRBV21-1 is a listed pseudogene. CDR3 length: 14 residues. The CDR3 sequence is CANSQDREDNEQFF. The CDR3 bases are TGTGCCAACTCCCAGGACAGGGAGGATAATGAGCAGTTCTTC.

A few counts support this clonotype. J is TRBJ2-6 and V is TRBV29-1, with D perhaps TRBD1 (5 bases). The CDR3 is made up of 16 amino acids. Trimming left V 3 bases short and J 4 bases short, with 16 bases between. Germline V lookup: CDR1 SQVTM, CDR2 ANQGSEA. CDR3: CSVDGAGLSGANVLTF. CDR3 nucleotides: TGCAGCGTTGATGGGGCAGGGTTGTCCGGGGCCAACGTCCTGACTTTC.

The V call is TRBV5-4, the J call TRBJ1-4; D is perhaps TRBD1 (5 bases). The V end was cut by 1 base, the J end by 5 bases, with 12 bases between. Germline V gives CDR1 SGHNT, CDR2 YYREEE (reference sequence). The CDR3 length is 15 residues. The CDR3 sequence: CASSLNLGGNEKLFF. The CDR3 nucleotides are TGTGCCAGCAGCTTGAACCTCGGGGGGAATGAAAAACTGTTTTTT.

In its sample, this clonotype was seen a few times. The V gene is TRBV11-1, the J gene TRBJ2-3; 8 nucleotides align to TRBD1. Losses at the gene ends were 1 base for V and 1 base for J; bases not matched to a gene: 4. CDR3 length: 16 residues. CDR1 and CDR2 (germline): SGHAT, FQDESV (reference sequence). For the CDR3, the DNA is TGTGCCAGCAGCTTAGGCACAGGGGGAGGCACAGATACGCAGTATTTT. Its protein product is CASSLGTGGGTDTQYF.

The chain is built from TRBV18 and TRBJ2-1; the D is unclear. The CDR3 consists of 14 residues. The germline V gene has CDR1 KGHSH and CDR2 LQKENI. V was clipped by 3 bases and J by 4 bases, with 10 bases between them. CDR3 DNA sequence: TGTGCCAGCTCACCCCCTGCCGGTTACAATGAGCAGTTCTTC. Protein: CASSPPAGYNEQFF.

The chain employs TRBV18 and TRBJ1-6; unclear D gene. V gave up 2 bases and J gave up 12 bases, with 11 bases separating them. Germline assignment: CDR1 KGHSH and CDR2 LQKENI. The CDR3 sequence is 13 residues long. CDR3 in amino acids: CASSPSMVGPLHF. The CDR3 coding sequence is TGTGCCAGCTCACCATCGATGGTAGGACCCCTCCACTTT. The whole variable domain, filled in from reference TRBV18 and TRBJ1-6, reads NAGVMQNPRHLVRRRGQEARLRCSPMKGHSHVYWYRQLPEEGLKFMVYLQKENIIDESGMPKERFSAEFPKEGPSILRIQQVVRGDSAAYFCASSPSMVGPLHFGNGTRLTVT.

This clonotype was detected a few times. This rearrangement joins TRBV12-3 or TRBV12-4 to TRBJ1-2, with D possibly matching TRBD1 (6 bases). Trimming shortened V by 6 bases and J by 7 bases, and 18 bases separated the two germline ends. This CDR3 is 14 amino acids long. CDR3 DNA sequence: TGTGCCAGCAGCCCCTCACGGGGGGCGGGTGGCTACACCTTC. Its translation is CASSPSRGAGGYTF.

In the case of this clonotype: Mismatch with germline at one junction end may stem from a read error. The chain carries TRBV13 and TRBJ2-7; D perhaps matches TRBD1 (6 bases). In germline, CDR1 is PRHDT, CDR2 FYEKMQ (reference sequence). The CDR3 spans 17 residues. The CDR3 spells CASSSKPGQIISYEQYF. The CDR3 nucleotides are TGCGCCAGCAGCTCGAAACCGGGACAAATAATCTCCTACGAGCAGTACTTC.

The V gene is TRBV7-9, the J gene TRBJ1-4; no definite D call. The germline V gene encodes CDR1 SEHNR and CDR2 FQNEAQ (reference sequence). The CDR3 loop spans 14 amino acids. Trimming cost V 5 bases and J 0 bases, with 7 bases left between them. The CDR3 loop reads CASSGVATNEKLFF. CDR3 nucleotide sequence: TGTGCCAGCAGCGGCGTTGCAACTAATGAAAAACTGTTTTTT. Combining the CDR3 with reference TRBV7-9 and TRBJ1-4 gives the whole variable domain DTGVSQNPRHKITKRGQNVTFRCDPISEHNRLYWYRQTLGQGPEFLTYFQNEAQLEKSRLLSDRFSAERPKGSFSTLEIQRTEQGDSAMYLCASSGVATNEKLFFGSGTQLSVL.

This clonotype has just a few counts. This CDR3 reads CAISSGTRGLGGIQETQYF. The DNA of the CDR3 is TGTGCCATCAGTTCCGGGACTAGAGGTTTGGGGGGTATCCAAGAGACCCAGTACTTC. This chain joins TRBV10-3 and TRBJ2-5; 8 bases agree with TRBD2. Germline assignment: CDR1 ENHRY and CDR2 SYGVKD. CDR3 length: 19 residues. J was trimmed by 1 base and V by 5 bases; bases with no gene match: 18.

This clonotype was picked up many times. The J gene is TRBJ2-1, the V gene TRBV3-1; no clear D gene. Looked up from germline, CDR1 is LGHDT and CDR2 is YNNKEL (reference sequence). The CDR3 runs to 12 residues. Trimming took 2 bases from V and 10 from J, leaving 9 bases between them. The CDR3 DNA follows: TGTGCCAGCAGCCAAAATTTTGAAGAGCAGTTCTTC. This sequence encodes CASSQNFEEQFF.

The chain recombines TRBV3-1 with TRBJ2-4; 8 nucleotides align to TRBD1. The J call may be wrong; the DNA end is better matched by TRBJ2-7. Looked up from germline, CDR1 is LGHDT and CDR2 is YNNKEL (reference sequence). This CDR3 has 14 residues. The CDR3 DNA reads TGTGCCAGCAGCCATGAGGACAGGGTCTACGAGCAGTACTTC. This gives the protein CASSHEDRVYEQYF.

This chain links TRBV29-1 with TRBJ2-1, with 7 bases matching TRBD1. The CDR3 contains 14 residues. Germline values: CDR1 SQVTM, CDR2 ANQGSEA. V was pared by 4 bases and J by 2 bases, with 5 bases of the junction left unmatched. The CDR3: CSVGGGPTYNEQFF. The DNA of the CDR3 is TGCAGCGTTGGAGGGGGCCCCACCTACAATGAGCAGTTCTTC.

The DNA of the CDR3 is TGTGCCAGCAGTTTCCCAACTACAGGTATCTACGAGCAGTACTTC. As protein: CASSFPTTGIYEQYF. V gene TRBV28 combines with J gene TRBJ2-7; a weak D match, TRBD1 (5 bases). Trimming removed 3 bases at V and 3 bases at J, with 15 bases between. This CDR3 is 15 amino acids long. Germline V gene lookup returns CDR1 MDHEN and CDR2 SYDVKM.

The J gene is TRBJ2-1, the V gene TRBV6-5, with no clear D. This CDR3 comprises 13 residues. V lost 4 bases and J lost 6, with 10 bases in between. Germline loops: CDR1 MNHEY, CDR2 SVGAGI. The CDR3 here is CASSSLPGNEQFF. CDR3 nucleotides: TGTGCCAGCAGTTCACTCCCAGGCAATGAGCAGTTCTTC.

This rearrangement joins TRBV10-3 to TRBJ2-3, with D hard to call. The ends were cut back, 2 bases at V and 0 bases at J, with 12 bases in the middle. CDR1 and CDR2 from the germline V gene are ENHRY and SYGVKD. CDR3 length: 16 residues. CDR3 region: CAISERGRQSTDTQYF. The CDR3 DNA reads TGTGCCATCAGTGAGCGAGGACGCCAAAGCACAGATACGCAGTATTTT.

As concerns this clonotype: It may be a read error: a sequence one base away is much more abundant. This chain uses TRBV3-1 with TRBJ2-7; D remains ambiguous. Germline CDR1 reads LGHDT; CDR2 reads YNNKEL (reference sequence). V was trimmed by 3 bases and J by 3 bases, leaving 3 bases between them. CDR3 length: 11 residues. Here the CDR3 DNA reads TGTGCCAGCAGCCATGACTACGAGCAGTACTTC. Amino acid sequence: CASSHDYEQYF.

This clonotype was found a few times. In DNA, the CDR3 is TGTGCCAGCAGCTTAGGGGGGCAGGATGAGCAGTTCTTC. Translated, it gives CASSLGGQDEQFF. The chain links TRBV7-2 to TRBJ2-1; D is perhaps TRBD1 (6 bases). CDR3 length: 13 amino acids. The germline gives CDR1 SGHTA, CDR2 FQGNSA. The V end was cut by 1 base, the J end by 8 bases, with 9 bases between.